This record concerns one T cell receptor beta chain sequence. Its antigen remains undetermined. The entry originates in a study of CXCR3-negative and CXCR3-positive naive CD8 T cells (dated by TCRdb to the late 2010s). About the investigation overall: In total, about 140 million TRB reads were obtained, or roughly 1.5 +/- 0.3 million reads per library. The diversity and physicochemical repertoire analyses included some 11 donors pooled from two independent experiments. The TRBV-TRBJ cluster analysis covered naive subsets from a handful of donors and memory cells from 3 donors. Broad study findings and their caveats: Because surface CD5, which is linked to self-reactivity in mice, was comparable between the naive subsets, TCR interaction strength was also inferred from the physicochemical properties of TRB CDR3s. TRB CDR3s from CXCR3-positive naive cells showed higher hydrophobicity (lower Kidera factor 4), lower energy, and higher strength and volume indices than CXCR3-negative naive cells. Within the same donor, TRBV-TRBJ usage looked similar between naive CXCR3-negative and CXCR3-positive cells, but memory cells had distinct patterns. CXCR3 expression partially decreased after cryopreservation, so most assays used freshly isolated PBMCs. Repertoire diversity was comparably high in both naive subsets but much lower in memory CD8+ T cells.

For each CD8+ T cell subset, flow sorting was done in triplicate, and roughly 330,000 cells per subset went directly into RLT lysis buffer. To exclude memory contaminants, naive CD8+ T cells were stringently defined as CD45RO-CCR7+CD27+CD95-. Peripheral blood mononuclear cells were isolated from buffy coats by standard density gradient centrifugation. A FACSAria III was used to flow-sort naive CXCR3-negative and CXCR3-positive CD8+ T cells. Total RNA was extracted from sorted cells using an RNeasy Mini Kit. Sequenced using a NextSeq 550. The Human TCR Profiling Kit (MiLaboratory) was used to prepare UMI-labeled 5' RACE TRB cDNA libraries. The full amount of extracted RNA was used for cDNA synthesis, and the full amount of resulting cDNA was used for PCR amplification. Libraries were prepared in parallel with an identical number of PCR cycles. As for the original processing: MIGEC and MiXCR extracted about 53,000 +/- 10,000 unique UMI-labeled TRB cDNA molecules per library, requiring at least two reads per UMI. An average of around 40,000 +/- 10,000 functional in-frame TRB CDR3 nucleotide clonotypes without stop codons was found per library. Diversity metrics, including normalized Shannon-Wiener and Chao1, were computed in VDJtools after downsampling to 5000 UMI-labeled TRB molecules per sample. VDJtools was used to calculate clonotype-size-weighted physicochemical properties of the central five CDR3 residues, namely interaction energy, strength, volume and Kidera factor 4. Each CDR3 protein sequence appears as one entry after TCRdb reprocessed the reads, and no DNA is included. The V and J calls were determined by TCRdb, not by the authors. This sample's listing comprises fewer than 55,000 distinct CDR3 sequences. The ten largest clones add up to approximately 1.5% of the sample.

The CDR3 has 15 amino acids, counting the end cysteine and phenylalanine. DNA is not on record. CDR1 and CDR2, looked up from the germline V gene (reference sequence), are MNHEY and SMNVEV. This receptor was obtained from a human donor in good health. Some clones in this sample may be carry-over from other donors' samples. The chain uses TRBV27 and TRBJ2-1; TCRdb reports TRBD1, a call that lacks DNA to check it against. The sequenced sample was naive CXCR3- CD8+ T cells from blood. The cell subset or site label of this sample denotes: CD45RO-CCR7+CD27+CD95- naive CD8+ T cells lacking CXCR3 (TNR3-). Here the CDR3 is given as CASSFTGTAYNEQFF.